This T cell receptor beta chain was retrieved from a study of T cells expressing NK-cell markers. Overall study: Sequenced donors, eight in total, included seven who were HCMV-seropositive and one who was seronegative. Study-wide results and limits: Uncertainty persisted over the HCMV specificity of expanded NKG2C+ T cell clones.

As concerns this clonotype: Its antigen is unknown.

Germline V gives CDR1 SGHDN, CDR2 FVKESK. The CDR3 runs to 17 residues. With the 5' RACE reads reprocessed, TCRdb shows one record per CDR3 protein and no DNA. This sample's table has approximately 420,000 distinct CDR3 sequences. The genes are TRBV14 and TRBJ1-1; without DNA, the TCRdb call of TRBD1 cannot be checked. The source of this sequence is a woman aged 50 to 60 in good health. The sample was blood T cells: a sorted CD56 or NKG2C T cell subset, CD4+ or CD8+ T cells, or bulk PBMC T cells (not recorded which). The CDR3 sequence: CASSPNRRGRLNTEAFF.